This entry concerns a single T cell receptor beta chain. What it binds is unknown. Profiling relied on immunoSEQ multiplex PCR, and the TCRdb table lists in-frame clones only, not all of them. The sample has 69,000 or so clones; about 85% are singletons. The sample comes from a study of OX40 agonist ivuxolimab in advanced cancers. The wider study: Having had anti-PD-1, anti-PD-L1 or anti-CTLA-4 therapy before was allowed, and about 42% had some. One patient with hepatocellular carcinoma and two with cutaneous melanoma, three in all, had partial responses.

Study-level points and caveats: Some of the nonresponding patients also showed low levels of normalized T-cell clonal expansion.

The CDR3 extends over 16 amino acids. Germline CDR1 and CDR2: MNHNS and SASEGT. After removal of 4 bases from V and 0 bases from J, the junction contained 4 bases not matched to a gene. The sample in question was CD4+ or CD8+ T cells sorted from blood, obtained in a trial of the OX40 agonist ivuxolimab. The V and J genes are TRBV6-1 and TRBJ1-5; TRBD1 agrees at 9 bases. This TCR came from an adult with an advanced solid tumor such as melanoma, head and neck, liver or kidney cancer. This chain's CDR3 is CASSAPGQGSNQPQHF. CDR3 sequence (DNA): TGTGCCAGCAGTGCACCGGGACAGGGTAGCAATCAGCCCCAGCATTTT.